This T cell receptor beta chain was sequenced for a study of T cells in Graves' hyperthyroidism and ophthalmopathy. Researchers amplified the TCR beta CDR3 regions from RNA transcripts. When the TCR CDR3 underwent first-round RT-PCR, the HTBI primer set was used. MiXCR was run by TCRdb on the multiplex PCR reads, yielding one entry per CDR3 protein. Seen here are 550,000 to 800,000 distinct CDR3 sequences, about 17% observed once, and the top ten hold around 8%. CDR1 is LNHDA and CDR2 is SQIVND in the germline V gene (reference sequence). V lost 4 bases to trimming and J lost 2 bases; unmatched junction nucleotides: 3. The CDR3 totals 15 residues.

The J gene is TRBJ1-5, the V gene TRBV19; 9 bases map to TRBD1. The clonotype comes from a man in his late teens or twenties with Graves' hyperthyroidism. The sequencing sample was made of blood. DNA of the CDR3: TGTGCCAGTAGTACGGACAGGGGTGGCAATCAGCCCCAGCATTTT. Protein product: CASSTDRGGNQPQHF.